Below, one TCR beta chain is given with its context. Its antigen remains undetermined. The input lacks base qualities; no much larger clone sits a single base away. The trim is 3 bases for V and 2 bases for J, with a gap of 14 bases between the germline ends. The germline V gene (reference sequence) sets CDR1 to GTSNPN and CDR2 to SVGIG. The CDR3 starts with the cysteine, ends with the phenylalanine, and has 15 residues. Only CDR3 DNA is held: 45 bases, read in frame from base 1. TCRbeta CDR3 regions were amplified from genomic DNA using the immunoSEQ Assay, a bias-controlled multiplex PCR. On the authors' methods: Within the assay, amplification of reference gene primers was used to estimate how many nucleated cells each sample contained. To quantify the absolute abundance of each unique TCRbeta CDR3 rearrangement, sequence reads were collapsed and filtered. For each sample, productive Simpson clonality was calculated as the square root of Simpson's diversity index over productive rearrangements. TCRdb carries this immuneACCESS record with in-frame sequences only. Its versions omit some clonotypes, under half of them owing to an unresolved V gene in the studies checked, with the rest unexplained. The DNA was the basis for D and trimming; V, J and clone size are from that table. The sample table shows about 250,000 clones, and around 85% are seen once. In total, the top ten clones hold 0.7% to 1% of the sample.

One collaborating source in Seattle enrolled patients during active infection and followed them longitudinally through the course of disease. The collaborating institutions used their own protocols to collect whole blood in K2EDTA tubes. For TCRbeta analysis, collaborators shipped samples in one of three forms: frozen whole blood, isolated PBMCs, or DNA extracted from either of those sample types. This entry belongs to a study of blood T cell repertoires in COVID-19 (TCRdb year 2020). Turning to the overall study: The collaborator samples originated in the United States, Italy and Spain and spanned the acute and convalescent phases of COVID-19. The prospective study material was composed of cDNA or gDNA derived from T cells, B-cell-depleted T cells, or PBMCs. The dataset comprised deeply sampled blood TCRbeta repertoires from subjects exposed to, actively infected with, or recovered from COVID-19. The repertoires were released in a freely available public database meant as a resource for research on the immune response to SARS-CoV-2. The samples were drawn from the first 160 participants of the ongoing ImmuneRACE study and from 1,254 subjects provided by 6 global collaborators. Nearly every sample came with metadata listing a de-identified subject ID, COVID-19 status, age in years and sex. Where available, HLA class I and class II types were obtained from metadata supplied by the sample provider rather than from assay-based typing. Results the study describes overall, beyond this receptor: How much clinical and demographic metadata was included differed by source and by participant, and the metadata was provided uncurated.

The sequencing sample was made of peripheral blood. The origin of this receptor is a human donor with COVID-19, enrolled during active disease. The donor label of this sample is uncertain. Recombination connected TRBV30 to TRBJ2-1, with TRBD2 tentatively as D gene (7 bases match). The CDR3 here reads CAWRGDGGPYNEQFF. The nucleotides read TGTGCCTGGAGAGGGGACGGGGGGCCCTACAATGAGCAGTTCTTC.